Listed below are T cell receptor beta chains from one sample, sequenced in a study of T cell repertoires in cytomegalovirus infection. Their specific antigens are unknown. TCRdb fed the reads into MiXCR, producing one record per CDR3 protein. The sample lists approximately 1,000,000 distinct CDR3 sequences; roughly 31% were seen once. Material: cultured CD8+ T cells from PBMCs, obtained from culture after CMV antigen stimulation. All receptors come from a human donor in good health (CMV status not recorded). Some clones in this sample may be carry-over from other donors' samples. Both conserved end residues are part of each CDR3. The D gene is left open where the match is weak. Rows may omit the clone size; those that give it use once, few, many or a size class.

V	size	J	D	CDR3	DNA
TRBV9	many	TRBJ2-3	TRBD1	CASSVGPGQGRADTQYF	TGTGCCAGCAGCGTAGGACCGGGACAGGGGCGCGCAGATACGCAGTATTTT
TRBV5-4	few	TRBJ2-1	-	CASSLAPGPSYNEQFF	TGTGCCAGCAGCTTGGCCCCGGGTCCTTCCTACAATGAGCAGTTCTTC
TRBV28	few	TRBJ2-5	-	CAWGSEAQETQYF	TGTGCGTGGGGTAGCGAGGCCCAAGAGACCCAGTACTTC
TRBV19	-	TRBJ1-2	-	CASSRTDLYGYTF	TGTGCCAGTAGCAGGACAGACCTCTATGGCTACACCTTC
TRBV7-8	-	TRBJ1-2	TRBD1	CASSSGQGKASYGYTF	TGTGCCAGCAGTTCCGGACAGGGGAAAGCCTCCTATGGCTACACCTTC
TRBV2	few	TRBJ2-5	-	CASAGLTQYF	TGTGCCTCAGCAGGACTCACCCAGTACTTC
TRBV10-3	few	TRBJ2-6	TRBD1	CAIKTGQSSGANVLTF	TGTGCCATCAAGACAGGGCAATCCTCTGGGGCCAACGTCCTGACTTTC
TRBV7-9	-	TRBJ2-3	-	CASSRPLLPDTQYF	TGTGCCAGCAGCCGTCCCTTATTACCAGATACGCAGTATTTT
TRBV7-4	few	TRBJ1-2	-	CASSLRPETGENYGYTF	TGTGCCAGCAGCTTGCGGCCGGAAACGGGTGAGAACTATGGCTACACCTTC
TRBV19	-	TRBJ2-1	-	CASSFVRGSEQFF	TGTGCCAGTAGTTTTGTTCGGGGCAGCGAGCAGTTCTTC
TRBV2	-	TRBJ2-1	-	CASSEDLQKGNEQFF	TGTGCCAGCAGTGAAGATCTACAAAAGGGCAATGAGCAGTTCTTC
TRBV7-9	-	TRBJ2-3	-	CASNPGFGGRSTDTQYF	TGTGCCAGCAACCCGGGGTTCGGGGGGCGTAGCACAGATACGCAGTATTTT
TRBV7-9	many	TRBJ1-1	-	CASSGGNTEAFF	TGTGCCAGCAGTGGCGGGAACACTGAAGCTTTCTTT
TRBV6-4	few	TRBJ2-3	-	CASSDWADSSTDTQYF	TGTGCCAGCAGTGACTGGGCAGACTCTAGCACAGATACGCAGTATTTT
TRBV9	-	TRBJ2-1	-	CASSVIGSSYNEQFF	TGTGCCAGCAGCGTGATCGGGAGCTCCTACAATGAGCAGTTCTTC
TRBV28	once	TRBJ2-7	TRBD2	CASSYARGGSYEQYF	TGTGCCAGCAGTTACGCCCGGGGGGGATCCTACGAGCAGTACTTC
TRBV27	many	TRBJ2-3	-	CASSPNPRADTQYF	TGTGCCAGCAGTCCCAACCCTAGGGCAGATACGCAGTATTTT
TRBV20-1	-	TRBJ1-1	-	CSAPPGAYTEAFF	TGCAGTGCTCCCCCAGGGGCCTATACTGAAGCTTTCTTT
TRBV4-1	-	TRBJ2-7	TRBD2	CASSHREAGDAYEQYF	TGCGCCAGCAGCCACCGAGAGGCGGGGGACGCCTACGAGCAGTACTTC
TRBV4-1	-	TRBJ2-7	-	CASSPRVGFDYEQYF	TGCGCCAGCAGCCCCCGAGTCGGTTTTGATTACGAGCAGTACTTC
TRBV7-9	-	TRBJ2-2	-	CASSVPGPPGGELFF	TGTGCCAGCAGCGTCCCCGGGCCCCCGGGCGGGGAGCTGTTTTTT
TRBV27	-	TRBJ2-1	TRBD1	CASSLSWDRAYNEQFF	TGTGCCAGCAGTTTATCGTGGGACAGAGCTTACAATGAGCAGTTCTTC
TRBV27	few	TRBJ2-5	-	CASSGYSKIRETQYF	TGTGCCAGCAGTGGATATAGCAAAATTCGAGAGACCCAGTACTTC
TRBV10-3	few	TRBJ1-2	-	CAISDRAAAHYGYTF	TGTGCCATCAGTGATAGGGCGGCCGCACACTATGGCTACACCTTC
TRBV15	-	TRBJ1-5	-	CATSEARSNQPQHF	TGTGCCACCAGCGAGGCACGTAGCAATCAGCCCCAGCATTTT
TRBV19	-	TRBJ2-2	-	CASIRDTGELFF	TGTGCCAGCATTCGGGACACCGGGGAGCTGTTTTTT
TRBV10-3	once	TRBJ2-1	-	CAISEVGPHNEQFF	TGTGCCATCAGCGAGGTGGGGCCCCACAATGAGCAGTTCTTC
TRBV12-3/TRBV12-4	few	TRBJ1-4	-	CASSLEVYEKLFF	TGTGCCAGCAGTTTAGAGGTCTATGAAAAACTGTTTTTT
TRBV12-3/TRBV12-4	few	TRBJ1-2	TRBD1	CASSRDRVFFYGYTF	TGTGCCAGCAGCAGGGACAGGGTGTTTTTCTATGGCTACACCTTC
TRBV27	few	TRBJ2-7	TRBD2	CASSLGTSAYEQYF	TGTGCCAGCAGTTTAGGGACTAGCGCCTACGAGCAGTACTTC
TRBV7-3	-	TRBJ1-5	-	CASSLTGIDNQPQHF	TGTGCCAGCAGCTTAACAGGGATCGACAATCAGCCCCAGCATTTT
TRBV6-5	-	TRBJ1-1	TRBD1	CASRTWTGEAFF	TGTGCCAGCAGGACATGGACAGGTGAAGCTTTCTTT
TRBV6-2/TRBV6-3	many	TRBJ2-1	TRBD2	CASTAGLAGDLYNEQFF	TGTGCCAGCACCGCTGGACTAGCGGGGGATCTTTACAATGAGCAGTTCTTC
TRBV7-2	many	TRBJ2-6	-	CASSARPDRNSGANVLTF	TGTGCCAGCAGCGCGAGGCCTGACAGGAACTCTGGGGCCAACGTCCTGACTTTC
TRBV12-3/TRBV12-4	-	TRBJ2-1	TRBD1	CASSTGTGVHNEQFF	TGTGCCAGCAGTACGGGGACAGGGGTTCACAATGAGCAGTTCTTC
TRBV14	few	TRBJ1-3	-	CASSQRGFGNTIYF	TGTGCCAGCAGCCAAAGAGGGTTTGGAAACACCATATATTTT